This T cell receptor (beta chain) originates from a study of blood T cell repertoires in COVID-19. The length of the CDR3 is 16 residues. Germline loops: CDR1 SGHRS, CDR2 YFSETQ. V trimming: 2 bases; J trimming: 1 base; junction bases outside the gene matches: 4. The assay was immunoSEQ multiplex PCR, and TCRdb's table has in-frame clones only and misses some. The data hold about 270,000 clones, with about nine tenths observed a single time. Sequenced input: peripheral blood. This chain connects TRBV5-1 to TRBJ2-3; 10 bases align to TRBD2. The TCR was taken from a man aged 50-60 years with acute or convalescent COVID-19. The CDR3 DNA is TGCGCCAGCAGCTTTTGGACTAGCGGCCGCACAGATACGCAGTATTTT. This gives the protein CASSFWTSGRTDTQYF.